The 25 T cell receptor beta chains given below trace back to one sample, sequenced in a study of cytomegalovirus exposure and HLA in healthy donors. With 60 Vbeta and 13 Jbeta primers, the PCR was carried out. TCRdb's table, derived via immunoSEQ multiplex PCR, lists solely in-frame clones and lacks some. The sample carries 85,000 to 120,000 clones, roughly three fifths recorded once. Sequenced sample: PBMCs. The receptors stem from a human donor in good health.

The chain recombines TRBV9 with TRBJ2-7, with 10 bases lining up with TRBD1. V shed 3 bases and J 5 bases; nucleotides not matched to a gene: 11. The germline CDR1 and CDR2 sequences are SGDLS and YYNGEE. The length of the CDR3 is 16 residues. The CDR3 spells CASSENSGQGINEQYF. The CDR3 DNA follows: TGTGCCAGCAGCGAAAACTCGGGACAGGGGATTAACGAGCAGTACTTC.

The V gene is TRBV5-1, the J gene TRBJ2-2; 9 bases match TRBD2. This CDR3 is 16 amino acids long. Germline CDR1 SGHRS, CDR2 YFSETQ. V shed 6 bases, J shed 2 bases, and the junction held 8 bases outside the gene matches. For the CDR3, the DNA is TGCGCCAGCAAAGATGTAGCGGGAGTTAACACCGGGGAGCTGTTTTTT. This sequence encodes CASKDVAGVNTGELFF.

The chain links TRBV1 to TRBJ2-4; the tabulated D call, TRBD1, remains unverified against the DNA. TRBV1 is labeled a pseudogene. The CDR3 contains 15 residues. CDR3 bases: TGCACCAGCAGCCATGAGACAGGGTGCGGGGACATTCAGTACTTC. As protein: CTSSHETGCGDIQYF.

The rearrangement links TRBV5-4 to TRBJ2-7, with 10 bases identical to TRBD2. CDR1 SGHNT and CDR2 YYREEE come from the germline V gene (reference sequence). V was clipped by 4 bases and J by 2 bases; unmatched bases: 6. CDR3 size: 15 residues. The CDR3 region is CASSQGLAAPYEQYF. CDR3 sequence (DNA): TGTGCCAGCAGCCAAGGACTAGCGGCACCCTACGAGCAGTACTTC.

This chain's CDR3 is CASSPSGGTDTQYF. CDR3 nucleotide sequence: TGTGCCAGCAGCCCCTCGGGGGGCACAGATACGCAGTATTTT. V and J are TRBV7-3 and TRBJ2-3; perhaps TRBD2 as D (6 bases). The CDR3 is made up of 14 amino acids. Germline V lookup: CDR1 SGHTA, CDR2 FQGTGA. V gave up 5 bases and J gave up 1 base, with 10 bases separating them.

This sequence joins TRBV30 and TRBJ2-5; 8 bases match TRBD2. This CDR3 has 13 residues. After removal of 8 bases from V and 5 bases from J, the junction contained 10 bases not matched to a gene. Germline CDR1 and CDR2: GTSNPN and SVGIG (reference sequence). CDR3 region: CAQTSGSWETQYF. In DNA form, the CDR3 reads TGTGCCCAAACGAGCGGGAGCTGGGAGACCCAGTACTTC. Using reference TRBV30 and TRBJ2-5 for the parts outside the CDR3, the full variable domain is SQTIHQWPATLVQPVGSPLSLECTVEGTSNPNLYWYRQAAGRGLQLLFYSVGIGQISSEVPQNLSASRPQDRQFILSSKKLLLSDSGFYLCAQTSGSWETQYFGPGTRLLVL.

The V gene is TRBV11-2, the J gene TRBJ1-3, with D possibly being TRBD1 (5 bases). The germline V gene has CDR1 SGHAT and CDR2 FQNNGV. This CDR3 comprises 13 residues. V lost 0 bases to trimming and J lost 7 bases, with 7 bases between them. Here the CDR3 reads CASSLDRANTIYF. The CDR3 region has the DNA TGTGCCAGCAGCTTAGACAGGGCGAACACCATATATTTT.

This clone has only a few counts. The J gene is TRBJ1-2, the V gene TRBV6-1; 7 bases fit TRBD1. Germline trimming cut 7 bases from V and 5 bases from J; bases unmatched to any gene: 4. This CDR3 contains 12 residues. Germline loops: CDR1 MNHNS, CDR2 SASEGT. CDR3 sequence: CASMGQTYGYTF. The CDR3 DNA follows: TGTGCCAGCATGGGACAGACTTATGGCTACACCTTC.

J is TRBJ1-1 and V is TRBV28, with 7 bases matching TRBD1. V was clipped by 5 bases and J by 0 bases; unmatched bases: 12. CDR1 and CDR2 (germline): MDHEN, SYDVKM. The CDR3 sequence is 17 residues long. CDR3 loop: CASSRGQARLVNTEAFF. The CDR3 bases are TGTGCCAGCAGTCGCGGACAGGCTCGCCTTGTGAACACTGAAGCTTTCTTT.

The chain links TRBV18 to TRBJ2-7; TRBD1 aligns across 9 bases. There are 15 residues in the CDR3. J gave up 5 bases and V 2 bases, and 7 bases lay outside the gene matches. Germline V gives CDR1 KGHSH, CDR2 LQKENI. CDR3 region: CASSPTLRQGDEQYF. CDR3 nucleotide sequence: TGTGCCAGCTCACCAACCCTTAGACAGGGGGACGAGCAGTACTTC.

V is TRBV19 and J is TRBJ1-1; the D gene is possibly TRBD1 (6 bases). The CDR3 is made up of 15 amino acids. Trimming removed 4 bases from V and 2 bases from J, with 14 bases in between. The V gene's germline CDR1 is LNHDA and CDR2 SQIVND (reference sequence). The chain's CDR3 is CASSKGQGLNTEAFF. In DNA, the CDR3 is TGTGCCAGTAGTAAAGGGCAGGGGCTAAACACTGAAGCTTTCTTT.

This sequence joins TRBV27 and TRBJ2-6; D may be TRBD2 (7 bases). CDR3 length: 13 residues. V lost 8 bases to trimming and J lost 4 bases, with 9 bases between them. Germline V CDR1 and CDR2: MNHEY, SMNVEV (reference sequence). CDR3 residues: CASGGAGANVLTF. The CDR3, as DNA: TGTGCCAGCGGGGGGGCCGGGGCCAACGTCCTGACTTTC.

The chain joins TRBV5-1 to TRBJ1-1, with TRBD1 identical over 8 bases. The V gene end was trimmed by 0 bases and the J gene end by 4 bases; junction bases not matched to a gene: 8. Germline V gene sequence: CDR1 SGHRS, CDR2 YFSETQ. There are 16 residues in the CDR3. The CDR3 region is CASSLVPIDRGTEAFF. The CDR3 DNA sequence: TGCGCCAGCAGCTTGGTACCCATTGACAGGGGCACTGAAGCTTTCTTT.

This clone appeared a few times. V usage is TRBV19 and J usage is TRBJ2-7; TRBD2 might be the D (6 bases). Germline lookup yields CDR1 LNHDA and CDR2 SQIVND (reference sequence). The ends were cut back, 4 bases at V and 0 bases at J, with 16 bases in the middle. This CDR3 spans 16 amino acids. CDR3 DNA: TGTGCCAGTAGTACCTCTTTAACTAGCCCCTCCTACGAGCAGTACTTC. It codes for CASSTSLTSPSYEQYF.

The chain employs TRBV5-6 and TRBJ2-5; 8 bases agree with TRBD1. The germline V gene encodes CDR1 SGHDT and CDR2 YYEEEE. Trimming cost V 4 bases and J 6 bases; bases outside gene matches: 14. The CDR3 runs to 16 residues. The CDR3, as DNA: TGTGCCAGCAGCCCAGGGACAGGCCTTGATCCACAGACCCAGTACTTC. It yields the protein CASSPGTGLDPQTQYF. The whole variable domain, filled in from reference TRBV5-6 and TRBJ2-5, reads DAGVTQSPTHLIKTRGQQVTLRCSPKSGHDTVSWYQQALGQGPQFIFQYYEEEERQRGNFPDRFSGHQFPNYSSELNVNALLLGDSALYLCASSPGTGLDPQTQYFGPGTRLLVL.

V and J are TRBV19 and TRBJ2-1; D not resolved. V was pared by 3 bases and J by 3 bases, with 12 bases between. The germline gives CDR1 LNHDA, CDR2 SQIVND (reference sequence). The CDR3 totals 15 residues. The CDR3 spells CASSMSITYYNEQFF. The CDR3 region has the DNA TGTGCCAGTAGTATGTCGATTACCTACTACAATGAGCAGTTCTTC.

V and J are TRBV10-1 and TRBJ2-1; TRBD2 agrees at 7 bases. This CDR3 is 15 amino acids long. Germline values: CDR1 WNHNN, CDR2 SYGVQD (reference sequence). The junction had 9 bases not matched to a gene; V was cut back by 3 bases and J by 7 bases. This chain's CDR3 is CASSDGGRAGNEQFF. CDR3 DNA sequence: TGCGCCAGCAGTGATGGTGGGAGGGCGGGGAATGAGCAGTTCTTC.

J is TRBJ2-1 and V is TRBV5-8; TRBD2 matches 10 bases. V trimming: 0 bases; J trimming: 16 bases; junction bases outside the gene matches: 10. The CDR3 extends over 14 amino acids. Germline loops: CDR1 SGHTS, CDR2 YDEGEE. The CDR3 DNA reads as TGTGCCAGCAGCTTGGAGCTAGCGGGAGATCTTGAATTCTTC. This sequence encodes CASSLELAGDLEFF.

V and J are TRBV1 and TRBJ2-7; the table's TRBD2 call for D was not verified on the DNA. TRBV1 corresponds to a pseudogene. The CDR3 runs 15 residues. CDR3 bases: TGCACCAGCAGCCCCCCCGGGGGGGAGGAAGGAGAGCAGTACTTC. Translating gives CTSSPPGGEEGEQYF.

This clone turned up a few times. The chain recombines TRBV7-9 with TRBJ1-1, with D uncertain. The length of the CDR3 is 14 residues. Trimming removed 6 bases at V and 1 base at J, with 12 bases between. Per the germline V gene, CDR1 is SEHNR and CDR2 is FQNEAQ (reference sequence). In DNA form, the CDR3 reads TGTGCCAGCAGGCGCACGGAGGGGAACACTGAAGCTTTCTTT. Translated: CASRRTEGNTEAFF. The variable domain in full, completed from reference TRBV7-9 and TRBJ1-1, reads DTGVSQNPRHKITKRGQNVTFRCDPISEHNRLYWYRQTLGQGPEFLTYFQNEAQLEKSRLLSDRFSAERPKGSFSTLEIQRTEQGDSAMYLCASRRTEGNTEAFFGQGTRLTVV.

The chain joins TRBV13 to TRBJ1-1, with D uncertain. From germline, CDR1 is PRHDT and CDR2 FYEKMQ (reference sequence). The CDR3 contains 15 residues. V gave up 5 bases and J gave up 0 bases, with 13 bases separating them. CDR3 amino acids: CASSILTVMNTEAFF. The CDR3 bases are TGTGCCAGCAGCATTCTTACAGTGATGAACACTGAAGCTTTCTTT. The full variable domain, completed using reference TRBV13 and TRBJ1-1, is AAGVIQSPRHLIKEKRETATLKCYPIPRHDTVYWYQQGPGQDPQFLISFYEKMQSDKGSIPDRFSAQQFSDYHSELNMSSLELGDSALYFCASSILTVMNTEAFFGQGTRLTVV.

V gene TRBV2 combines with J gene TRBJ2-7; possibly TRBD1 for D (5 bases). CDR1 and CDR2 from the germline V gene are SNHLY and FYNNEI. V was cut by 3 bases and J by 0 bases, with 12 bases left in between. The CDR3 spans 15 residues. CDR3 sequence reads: CASSDHRIASYEQYF. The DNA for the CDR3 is TGTGCCAGCAGTGACCACAGGATAGCCTCCTACGAGCAGTACTTC.

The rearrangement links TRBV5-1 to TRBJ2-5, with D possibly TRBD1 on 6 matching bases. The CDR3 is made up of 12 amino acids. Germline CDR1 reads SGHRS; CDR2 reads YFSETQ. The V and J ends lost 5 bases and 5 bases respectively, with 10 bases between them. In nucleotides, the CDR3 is TGCGCCAGCAGACAGGGTTTGGAGACCCAGTACTTC. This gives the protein CASRQGLETQYF.

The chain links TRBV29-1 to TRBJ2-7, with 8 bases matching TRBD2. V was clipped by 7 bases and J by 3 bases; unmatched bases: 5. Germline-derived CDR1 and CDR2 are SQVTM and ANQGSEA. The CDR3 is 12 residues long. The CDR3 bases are TGCAGCGCGACCGGGACTAGCTACGAGCAGTACTTC. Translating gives CSATGTSYEQYF.

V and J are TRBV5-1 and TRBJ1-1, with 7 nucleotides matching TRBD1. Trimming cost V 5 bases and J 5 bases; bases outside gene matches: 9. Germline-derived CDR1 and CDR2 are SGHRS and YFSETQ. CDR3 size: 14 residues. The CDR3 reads CASSLNRGGTEAFF. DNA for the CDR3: TGCGCCAGCAGTTTGAACAGGGGAGGTACTGAAGCTTTCTTT.